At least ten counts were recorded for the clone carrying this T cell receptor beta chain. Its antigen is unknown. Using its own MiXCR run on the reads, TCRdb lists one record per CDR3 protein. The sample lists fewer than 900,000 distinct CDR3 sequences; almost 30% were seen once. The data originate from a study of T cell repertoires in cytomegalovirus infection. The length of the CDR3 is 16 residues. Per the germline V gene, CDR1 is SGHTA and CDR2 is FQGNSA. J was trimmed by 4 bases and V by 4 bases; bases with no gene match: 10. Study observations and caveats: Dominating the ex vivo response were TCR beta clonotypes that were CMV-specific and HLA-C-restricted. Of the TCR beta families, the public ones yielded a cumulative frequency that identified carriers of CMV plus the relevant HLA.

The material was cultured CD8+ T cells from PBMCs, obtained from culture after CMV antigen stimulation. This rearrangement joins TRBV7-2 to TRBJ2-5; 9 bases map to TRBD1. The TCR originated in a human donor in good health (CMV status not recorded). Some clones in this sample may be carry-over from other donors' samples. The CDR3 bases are TGTGCCAGCAGCTCCATACCCGGGACAGGGACAGAGACCCAGTACTTC. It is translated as CASSSIPGTGTETQYF. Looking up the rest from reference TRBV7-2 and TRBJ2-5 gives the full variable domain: GAGVSQSPSNKVTEKGKDVELRCDPISGHTALYWYRQSLGQGLEFLIYFQGNSAPDKSGLPSDRFSAERTGGSVSTLTIQRTQQEDSAVYLCASSSIPGTGTETQYFGPGTRLLVL.